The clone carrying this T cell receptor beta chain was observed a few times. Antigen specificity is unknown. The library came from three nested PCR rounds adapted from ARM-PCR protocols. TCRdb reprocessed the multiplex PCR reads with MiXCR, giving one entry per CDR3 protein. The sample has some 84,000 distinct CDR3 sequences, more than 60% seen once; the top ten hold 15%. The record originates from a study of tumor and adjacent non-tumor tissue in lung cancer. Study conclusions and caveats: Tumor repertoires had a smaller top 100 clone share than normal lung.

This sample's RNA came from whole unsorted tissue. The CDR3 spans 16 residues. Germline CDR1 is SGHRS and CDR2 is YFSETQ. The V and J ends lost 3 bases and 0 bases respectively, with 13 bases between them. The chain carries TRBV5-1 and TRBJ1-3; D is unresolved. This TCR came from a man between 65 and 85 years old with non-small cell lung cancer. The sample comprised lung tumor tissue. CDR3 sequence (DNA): TGCGCCAGCAGCTCACAACTCCTGAACTCTGGAAACACCATATATTTT. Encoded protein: CASSSQLLNSGNTIYF.